A selection of T cell receptor beta chains follows, all from one sample in a study of OX40 agonist ivuxolimab in advanced cancers. The protocol was immunoSEQ multiplex PCR, while the TCRdb copy is restricted to in-frame clones and leaves out a portion. The table includes some 41,000 clones, 70% to 90% detected once. The material was CD4+ or CD8+ T cells sorted from blood, obtained in a trial of the OX40 agonist ivuxolimab. The receptors shown here come from an adult with an advanced solid tumor such as melanoma, head and neck, liver or kidney cancer. CDR3s include the opening cysteine and the closing phenylalanine or tryptophan. Each record gives: clone size, J gene, D gene, V gene, CDR3 protein, CDR3 DNA. The D gene is left open where the match is weak. Size is stated for part of the rows, as once, few or many counts, or as a class when the clone is expanded.

NA	TRBJ2-7	NA	TRBV6-6	CASSPRGQNNYEQYF	TGTGCCAGCAGTCCCCGGGGTCAAAATAATTACGAGCAGTACTTC
NA	TRBJ1-1	NA	TRBV9	CASSPRTANTEAFF	TGTGCCAGCAGCCCGCGGACAGCGAACACTGAAGCTTTCTTT
NA	TRBJ1-5	TRBD1	TRBV12-5	CASGLVNGRGQRLSQPQHF	TGTGCTAGTGGTTTGGTAAACGGTAGGGGACAGCGCCTTAGTCAGCCCCAGCATTTT
once	TRBJ1-4	NA	TRBV7-2	CASSLEPGGREKLFF	TGTGCCAGCAGCTTGGAGCCGGGAGGGCGGGAAAAACTGTTTTTT
NA	TRBJ1-2	TRBD1	TRBV10-3	CAISQDREDGYTF	TGTGCCATCAGCCAGGACAGGGAGGATGGCTACACCTTC
few	TRBJ1-5	NA	TRBV2	CASSVEGLSNQPQHF	TGTGCCAGCAGTGTGGAGGGGCTGTCAAATCAGCCCCAGCATTTT
once	TRBJ2-3	TRBD1	TRBV19	CASNPRTGTGSTDTQYF	TGTGCCAGTAACCCTCGGACGGGGACAGGAAGCACAGATACGCAGTATTTT
NA	TRBJ2-5	TRBD2	TRBV18	CASSPLTSGAGETQYF	TGTGCCAGCTCACCATTGACTAGCGGGGCCGGGGAGACCCAGTACTTC
NA	TRBJ2-1	TRBD2	TRBV7-3	CASSPSTSGIYNEQFF	TGTGCCAGCAGCCCCTCGACTAGCGGGATCTACAATGAGCAGTTCTTC
NA	TRBJ1-6	TRBD1	TRBV6-5	CASSYTGTANSPLHF	TGTGCCAGCAGCTATACCGGGACAGCAAATTCACCCCTCCACTTT
NA	TRBJ2-5	NA	TRBV7-9	CASSRPEGGETQYF	TGTGCCAGCAGCCGTCCGGAGGGGGGAGAGACCCAGTACTTC
few	TRBJ2-1	TRBD2	TRBV5-1	CASSSGLAGLGEQFF	TGCGCCAGCAGCTCTGGACTAGCTGGCCTCGGTGAGCAGTTCTTC
once	TRBJ1-6	TRBD1	TRBV7-2	CASSLPTGYNSPLHF	TGTGCCAGCAGCTTACCGACAGGGTATAATTCACCCCTCCACTTT
NA	TRBJ1-2	NA	TRBV5-1	CASSLGTADYGYTF	TGCGCCAGCAGCTTGGGGACAGCCGACTATGGCTACACCTTC
NA	TRBJ2-5	TRBD2	TRBV11-3	CASSLTSGETQYF	TGTGCCAGCAGCCTGACTAGCGGCGAGACCCAGTACTTC
NA	TRBJ2-7	NA	TRBV6-6	CASSPTWGPYEQYF	TGTGCCAGCAGTCCTACCTGGGGCCCATACGAGCAGTACTTC
NA	TRBJ1-6	TRBD1	TRBV14	CASSQSGTDYNSPLHF	TGTGCCAGCAGCCAATCGGGGACAGATTATAATTCACCCCTCCACTTT
NA	TRBJ1-2	NA	TRBV4-2	CASSQAMREDYGYTF	TGTGCCAGCAGCCAAGCGATGCGGGAGGACTATGGCTACACCTTC
NA	TRBJ2-1	TRBD2	TRBV29-1	CSVPAGFSYNEQFF	TGCAGCGTGCCAGCGGGGTTCTCCTACAATGAGCAGTTCTTC
NA	TRBJ2-7	TRBD2	TRBV2	CASSVAGGYEQYF	TGTGCCAGCAGTGTAGCGGGGGGCTACGAGCAGTACTTC
NA	TRBJ1-2	NA	TRBV9	CASSTQQGAPNYGYTF	TGTGCCAGCAGCACCCAACAGGGCGCCCCCAACTATGGCTACACCTTC
NA	TRBJ2-3	TRBD1	TRBV7-2	CASSMDRGRDTQYF	TGTGCCAGCAGCATGGACAGGGGGCGAGATACGCAGTATTTT
NA	TRBJ1-2	TRBD1	TRBV4-2	CASSRTGVVRGYTF	TGTGCCAGCAGCCGGACAGGGGTTGTCCGGGGCTACACCTTC
NA	TRBJ2-6	NA	TRBV29-1	CSVEGASSGANVLTF	TGCAGCGTTGAAGGGGCTTCCTCTGGGGCCAACGTCCTGACTTTC
NA	TRBJ2-3	NA	TRBV5-5	CASSLGSSPSTDTQYF	TGTGCCAGCAGCTTGGGGTCGTCTCCTTCCACAGATACGCAGTATTTT
NA	TRBJ2-7	TRBD1	TRBV10-2	CASSSGQGLSYEQYF	TGCGCCAGCAGTTCCGGACAGGGCCTCTCCTACGAGCAGTACTTC
NA	TRBJ2-1	TRBD2	TRBV5-1	CASSATSGGASYNEQFF	TGCGCCAGCAGCGCTACTAGCGGGGGGGCCTCCTACAATGAGCAGTTCTTC
NA	TRBJ2-5	TRBD2	TRBV7-8	CASSLVRGEETQYF	TGTGCCAGCAGCTTAGTGCGGGGGGAAGAGACCCAGTACTTC
NA	TRBJ2-1	NA	TRBV5-1	CASSDPTTYNEQFF	TGCGCCAGCAGCGACCCAACTACCTACAATGAGCAGTTCTTC
NA	TRBJ2-5	TRBD2	TRBV4-1	CASSQAGGEETQYF	TGCGCCAGCAGCCAAGCGGGGGGGGAGGAGACCCAGTACTTC
NA	TRBJ1-5	NA	TRBV6-5	CASGRPNQPQHF	TGTGCCAGCGGACGGCCTAATCAGCCCCAGCATTTT
NA	TRBJ1-5	NA	TRBV5-1	CASSLDGNSNQPQHF	TGCGCCAGCAGCTTGGACGGGAATAGCAATCAGCCCCAGCATTTT
NA	TRBJ1-6	NA	TRBV7-9	CASSLGGSPLHF	TGTGCCAGCAGCTTAGGAGGATCACCCCTCCACTTT
NA	TRBJ1-2	NA	TRBV30	CAWGTTNYGYTF	TGTGCCTGGGGGACCACTAACTATGGCTACACCTTC
NA	TRBJ2-7	NA	TRBV6-5	CASSGLNLEQYF	TGTGCCAGCAGTGGCTTGAACCTGGAGCAGTACTTC
NA	TRBJ2-1	TRBD1	TRBV5-5	CASSGPGQGPWYEQFF	TGTGCCAGCAGCGGTCCGGGACAGGGGCCTTGGTATGAGCAGTTCTTC
NA	TRBJ1-2	NA	TRBV19	CASSIDLTAYGYTF	TGTGCCAGTAGTATAGATCTTACAGCCTATGGCTACACCTTC
NA	TRBJ2-1	NA	TRBV4-3	CASSQVGSGAYNEQFF	TGCGCCAGCAGCCAAGTAGGCAGTGGGGCCTACAATGAGCAGTTCTTC
NA	TRBJ1-1	NA	TRBV4-2	CASSQEVLGQDEAFF	TGTGCCAGCAGCCAAGAAGTTCTTGGGCAGGATGAAGCTTTCTTT
NA	TRBJ2-1	TRBD1	TRBV5-6	CASGTGDNEQFF	TGTGCCAGCGGTACAGGGGACAATGAGCAGTTCTTC
NA	TRBJ2-6	NA	TRBV5-6	CASSKQGGGANVLTF	TGTGCCAGCAGCAAACAGGGAGGTGGGGCCAACGTCCTGACTTTC
NA	TRBJ1-6	TRBD1	TRBV5-1	CASSLGDSAVGSPLHF	TGCGCCAGCAGCTTGGGGGACAGCGCGGTAGGTTCACCCCTCCACTTT
NA	TRBJ1-6	NA	TRBV7-6	CASSLSRVGNSPLHF	TGTGCCAGCAGCTTGAGCAGGGTGGGGAATTCACCCCTCCACTTT
NA	TRBJ2-7	TRBD2	TRBV4-2	CASSQEVGTSGTYEQYF	TGTGCCAGCAGCCAAGAGGTGGGGACTAGCGGGACCTACGAGCAGTACTTC
NA	TRBJ1-1	NA	TRBV6-4	CASSVEENTEAFF	TGTGCCAGCAGTGTGGAGGAGAACACTGAAGCTTTCTTT
once	TRBJ1-1	NA	TRBV6-1	CATLRTGYTEAFF	TGTGCCACACTCAGGACGGGTTACACTGAAGCTTTCTTT
NA	TRBJ2-1	NA	TRBV30	CAWAPRQYYNEQFF	TGTGCCTGGGCACCGAGACAGTACTACAATGAGCAGTTCTTC
NA	TRBJ2-7	NA	TRBV6-1	CASSEVWSGAYEQYF	TGTGCCAGCAGTGAAGTCTGGTCCGGGGCCTACGAGCAGTACTTC
NA	TRBJ2-3	NA	TRBV6-5	CASSYQAGPQDTQYF	TGTGCCAGCAGTTACCAGGCGGGGCCCCAGGATACGCAGTATTTT
NA	TRBJ1-2	TRBD1	TRBV7-9	CASSLAQGEGYTF	TGTGCCAGCAGCTTAGCACAGGGGGAAGGCTACACCTTC
NA	TRBJ2-5	TRBD2	TRBV11-2	CASSIQQLAEETQYF	TGTGCCAGCAGCATACAACAACTAGCGGAAGAGACCCAGTACTTC
NA	TRBJ1-5	NA	TRBV5-4	CASSLGKITTQTQPQHF	TGTGCCAGCAGCTTGGGAAAAATAACCACCCAAACACAGCCCCAGCATTTT
few	TRBJ2-7	NA	TRBV10-1	CASSESPGDEQYF	TGCGCCAGCAGTGAGTCTCCGGGAGACGAGCAGTACTTC